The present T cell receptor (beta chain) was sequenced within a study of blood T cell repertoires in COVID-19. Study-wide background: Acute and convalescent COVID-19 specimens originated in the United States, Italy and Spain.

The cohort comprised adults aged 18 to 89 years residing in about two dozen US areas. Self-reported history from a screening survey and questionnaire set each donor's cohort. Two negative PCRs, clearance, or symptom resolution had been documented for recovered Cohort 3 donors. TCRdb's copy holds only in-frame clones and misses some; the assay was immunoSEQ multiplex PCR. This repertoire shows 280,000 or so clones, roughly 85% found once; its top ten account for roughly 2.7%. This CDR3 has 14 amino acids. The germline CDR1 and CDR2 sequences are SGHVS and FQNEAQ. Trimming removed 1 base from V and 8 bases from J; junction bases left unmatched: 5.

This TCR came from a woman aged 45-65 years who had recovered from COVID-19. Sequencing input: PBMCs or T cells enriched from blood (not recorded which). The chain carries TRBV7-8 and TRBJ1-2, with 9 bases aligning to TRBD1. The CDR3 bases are TGTGCCAGCAGCTTAGTTACAGGGGGCAGGGGCTACACCTTC. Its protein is CASSLVTGGRGYTF.